The 17 T cell receptor beta chains below all came from one sample that was sequenced in a study of blood T cells in healthy people across ages. A second roughly 6 to 11 cycle PCR used barcoded and J-beta primers. Using its own MiXCR run on the 5' RACE reads, TCRdb lists one record per CDR3 protein. In the table there are some 900,000 distinct CDR3 sequences, about 48% of which are singletons. The specimen was blood. These receptors originate from a man aged 25-40 years in good health.

J is TRBJ2-3 and V is TRBV5-5; D call uncertain. The V end was cut by 0 bases, the J end by 1 base, with 6 bases between. There are 14 residues in the CDR3. Germline lookup yields CDR1 SGHKS and CDR2 YYEKEE (reference sequence). CDR3 loop: CASSLDFGTDTQYF. The CDR3 nucleotides read TGTGCCAGCAGCTTGGATTTCGGCACAGATACGCAGTATTTT. The full variable domain, completed using reference TRBV5-5 and TRBJ2-3, is DAGVTQSPTHLIKTRGQQVTLRCSPISGHKSVSWYQQVLGQGPQFIFQYYEKEERGRGNFPDRFSARQFPNYSSELNVNALLLGDSALYLCASSLDFGTDTQYFGPGTRLTVL.

This chain joins TRBV12-5 and TRBJ2-3, with unresolved D. V lost 7 bases and J lost 4, with 18 bases in between. Germline V CDR1 and CDR2: LGHNT, FRNRAP. The CDR3 runs 15 residues. The CDR3 DNA reads TGTGCTAGTGCGACTCCAGAGTCCGCTTCAGATACGCAGTATTTT. Amino acid sequence: CASATPESASDTQYF. The full variable domain, rest sourced from reference TRBV12-5 and TRBJ2-3, is DARVTQTPRHKVTEMGQEVTMRCQPILGHNTVFWYRQTMMQGLELLAYFRNRAPLDDSGMPKDRFSAEMPDATLATLKIQPSEPRDSAVYFCASATPESASDTQYFGPGTRLTVL.

The rearrangement links TRBV3-1 to TRBJ1-6; D remains ambiguous. V lost 3 bases to trimming and J lost 0 bases, with 6 bases between them. Germline CDR1 is LGHDT and CDR2 is YNNKEL (reference sequence). The CDR3 sequence is 15 residues long. The CDR3 bases are TGTGCCAGCAGCCACCGGGGCTCCTATAATTCACCCCTCCACTTT. Its protein product is CASSHRGSYNSPLHF.

This clonotype was counted a few times. CDR3 nucleotides: TGTGCCAGCAGCCGGACAGGCACCACTTCCTACGAGCAGTACTTC. Its translation: CASSRTGTTSYEQYF. This rearrangement joins TRBV7-2 to TRBJ2-7; 7 positions match TRBD1. The CDR3 runs 15 residues. The V gene's germline CDR1 is SGHTA and CDR2 FQGNSA. After removal of 5 bases from V and 1 base from J, the junction contained 8 bases not matched to a gene.

The chain couples TRBV12-3 or TRBV12-4 to TRBJ2-4; unclear D gene. Judging by the DNA end, TRBJ2-7 fits better; the J call may be wrong. This CDR3 region has 15 residues. The CDR3 spells CASIPSGRSGYEQYF. Here the CDR3 DNA reads TGTGCCAGCATTCCCTCGGGCAGGTCGGGCTACGAGCAGTACTTC.

V gene TRBV3-1 combines with J gene TRBJ1-3; no reliable D call. The CDR3 has 12 amino acids. The V end lost 0 bases, the J end lost 4 bases, and 1 base lay between the germline ends. From germline, CDR1 is LGHDT and CDR2 YNNKEL (reference sequence). CDR3 sequence: CASSQDGNTIYF. The CDR3 DNA reads as TGTGCCAGCAGCCAAGACGGAAACACCATATATTTT. Full variable domain (rest looked up from reference TRBV3-1 and TRBJ1-3): DTAVSQTPKYLVTQMGNDKSIKCEQNLGHDTMYWYKQDSKKFLKIMFSYNNKELIINETVPNRFSPKSPDKAHLNLHINSLELGDSAVYFCASSQDGNTIYFGEGSWLTVV.

This clonotype was observed a handful of times. The chain is built from TRBV2 and TRBJ1-5; 9 positions match TRBD1. V lost 6 bases, J lost 7 bases, and 13 bases stayed unmatched. The CDR3 has 16 residues. Per the germline V gene, CDR1 is SNHLY and CDR2 is FYNNEI. CDR3 coding DNA: TGTGCCAGCAGCCCGACAGGGGGGTCTGGTAGACAGCCCCAGCATTTT. Protein sequence: CASSPTGGSGRQPQHF.

V is TRBV12-3 or TRBV12-4 and J is TRBJ2-7; tentative D call: TRBD1 (6 bases). V lost 3 bases to trimming and J lost 2 bases, with 17 bases between them. The CDR3 sequence is 16 residues long. CDR3 amino acids: CASSLGSGGWPYEQYF. The CDR3 region has the DNA TGTGCCAGCAGTTTGGGGTCTGGGGGCTGGCCCTACGAGCAGTACTTC.

The chain links TRBV29-1 to TRBJ2-7; 7 bases map to TRBD1. The trim removed 0 bases at V and 4 bases at J, leaving 9 bases unmatched. The CDR3 loop spans 15 amino acids. Germline V gene lookup returns CDR1 SQVTM and CDR2 ANQGSEA. The CDR3 DNA reads TGCAGCGTTGAAGATCAAGACAGGGCCCCTTACGAGCAGTACTTC. It translates to CSVEDQDRAPYEQYF.

This clonotype was seen a few times. The chain has TRBV4-3 and TRBJ2-7, with a tentative D call TRBD1 (5 bases). Germline CDR1 and CDR2: LGHNA and YSLEER. This CDR3 is built from 15 residues. The V end lost 1 base, the J end lost 5 bases, and 15 bases lay between the germline ends. Here the CDR3 reads CASSQGVGVYNEQYF. CDR3 DNA: TGCGCCAGCAGCCAAGGCGTAGGGGTCTACAACGAGCAGTACTTC.

This clonotype came up a few times. The chain employs TRBV28 and TRBJ2-5; possible D gene TRBD2, 6 bases. This CDR3 contains 15 residues. V shed 6 bases and J shed 2 bases, with 16 bases lying between them. Germline CDR1 MDHEN, CDR2 SYDVKM. CDR3 sequence (DNA): TGTGCCAGCAGCCCCCAACACGGGGGTCAAGAGACCCAGTACTTC. Translation: CASSPQHGGQETQYF.

This chain joins TRBV5-6 and TRBJ1-3; D is ambiguous. Germline V lookup: CDR1 SGHDT, CDR2 YYEEEE. There are 13 residues in the CDR3. V was clipped by 0 bases and J by 4 bases, with 5 bases between them. In DNA, the CDR3 is TGTGCCAGCAGCTTGGAGGCGGGAAACACCATATATTTT. Protein: CASSLEAGNTIYF.

Only a few counts were recorded for this clonotype. The rearrangement joins TRBV20-1 to TRBJ2-1; a possible D gene is TRBD1 (6 bases). This CDR3 contains 15 residues. CDR1 and CDR2 from the germline V gene are DFQATT and SNEGSKA (reference sequence). The V and J ends lost 4 bases and 6 bases respectively, with 19 bases between them. The CDR3 sequence is CSATSTGRSTNEQFF. The CDR3 DNA reads as TGCAGTGCTACGTCGACAGGCCGCTCTACCAATGAGCAGTTCTTC.

The V and J genes are TRBV27 and TRBJ2-3, with 9 bases lining up with TRBD1. In germline, CDR1 is MNHEY, CDR2 SMNVEV (reference sequence). This CDR3 comprises 16 residues. Unmatched junction bases numbered 3, after V lost 2 bases and J lost 0 bases. CDR3: CASSLMGQGSTDTQYF. CDR3 bases: TGTGCCAGCAGTTTAATGGGACAGGGAAGCACAGATACGCAGTATTTT.

The CDR3 nucleotides are TGTGCCAGCAGCCAACCGGGGAGCGGGAACTATGGCTACACCTTC. Translation gives CASSQPGSGNYGYTF. The genes are TRBV16 and TRBJ1-2; D is unclear. There are 15 residues in the CDR3. V dropped 2 bases and J dropped 2 bases, with 12 bases sitting between them. CDR1 and CDR2 from the germline V gene are KGHSY and FQNENV. Filled out from reference TRBV16 and TRBJ1-2, the complete variable domain reads GEEVAQTPKHLVRGEGQKAKLYCAPIKGHSYVFWYQQVLKNEFKFLISFQNENVFDETGMPKERFSAKCLPNSPCSLEIQATKLEDSAVYFCASSQPGSGNYGYTFGSGTRLTVV.

Details on this clonotype: A read error may be the cause here, since a much bigger clone is one base away. The chain links TRBV18 to TRBJ2-7; D remains ambiguous. This CDR3 spans 13 amino acids. Germline-derived CDR1 and CDR2 are KGHSH and LQKENI. The CDR3 spells CASSPPVTYERYF. The CDR3 DNA reads as TGTGCCAGCTCACCACCGGTGACCTACGAGCGGTACTTC.

The V and J genes are TRBV29-1 and TRBJ2-5; 10 bases agree with TRBD1. This CDR3 comprises 15 residues. CDR1 and CDR2 (germline): SQVTM, ANQGSEA. J lost 11 bases, V lost 3 bases, and 15 bases had no gene match. The CDR3 sequence is CSVEGPGQGSDEQYF. DNA for the CDR3: TGCAGCGTTGAGGGACCGGGACAGGGGTCGGATGAGCAGTACTTC.